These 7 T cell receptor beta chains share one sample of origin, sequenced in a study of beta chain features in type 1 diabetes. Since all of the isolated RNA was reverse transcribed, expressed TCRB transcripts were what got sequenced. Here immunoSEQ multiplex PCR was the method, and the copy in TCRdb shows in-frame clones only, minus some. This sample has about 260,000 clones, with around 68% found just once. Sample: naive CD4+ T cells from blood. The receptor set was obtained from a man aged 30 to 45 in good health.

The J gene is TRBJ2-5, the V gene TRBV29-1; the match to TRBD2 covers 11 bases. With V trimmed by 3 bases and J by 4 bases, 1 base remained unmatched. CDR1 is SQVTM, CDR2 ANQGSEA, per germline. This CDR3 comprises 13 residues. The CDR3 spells CSVEGLAAETQYF. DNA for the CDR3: TGCAGCGTTGAGGGACTAGCGGCAGAGACCCAGTACTTC.

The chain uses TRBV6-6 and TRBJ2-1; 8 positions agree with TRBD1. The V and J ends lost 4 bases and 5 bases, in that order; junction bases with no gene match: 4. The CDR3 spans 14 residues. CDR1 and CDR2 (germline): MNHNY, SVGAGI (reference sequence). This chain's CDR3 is CASSLGQANNEQFF. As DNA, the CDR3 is TGTGCCAGCAGTTTGGGACAGGCTAACAATGAGCAGTTCTTC.

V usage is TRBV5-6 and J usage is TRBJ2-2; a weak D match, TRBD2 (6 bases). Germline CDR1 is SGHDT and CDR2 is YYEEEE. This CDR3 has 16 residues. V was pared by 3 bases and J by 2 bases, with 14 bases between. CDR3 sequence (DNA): TGTGCCAGCAGCTCTTATAGCGGTCTTAACACCGGGGAGCTGTTTTTT. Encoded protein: CASSSYSGLNTGELFF.

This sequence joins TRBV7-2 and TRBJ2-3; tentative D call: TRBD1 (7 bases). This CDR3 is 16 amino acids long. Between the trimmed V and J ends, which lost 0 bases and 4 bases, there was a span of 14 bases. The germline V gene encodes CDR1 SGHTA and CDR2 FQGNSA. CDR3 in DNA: TGTGCCAGCAGCTTAGCGGGCAGGGGGGTAGCAGATACGCAGTATTTT. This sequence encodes CASSLAGRGVADTQYF.

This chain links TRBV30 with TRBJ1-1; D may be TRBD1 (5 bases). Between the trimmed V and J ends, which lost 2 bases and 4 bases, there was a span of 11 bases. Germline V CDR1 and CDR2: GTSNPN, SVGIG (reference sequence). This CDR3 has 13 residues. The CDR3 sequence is CAWSTLGTTEAFF. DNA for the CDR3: TGTGCCTGGAGTACATTGGGGACCACTGAAGCTTTCTTT.

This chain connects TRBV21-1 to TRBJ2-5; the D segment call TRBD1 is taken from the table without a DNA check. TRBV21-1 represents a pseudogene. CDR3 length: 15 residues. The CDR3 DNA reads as TGTGCCAGCAGCAATGCCCGGGGGACAGAAGAGACCCAGTACTTC. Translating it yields CASSNARGTEETQYF.

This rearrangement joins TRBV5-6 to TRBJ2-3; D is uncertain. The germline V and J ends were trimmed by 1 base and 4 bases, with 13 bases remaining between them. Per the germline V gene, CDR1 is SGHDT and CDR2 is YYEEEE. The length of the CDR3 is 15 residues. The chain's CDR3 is CASSLLSAYADTQYF. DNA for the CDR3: TGTGCCAGCAGCTTGTTGTCCGCGTATGCAGATACGCAGTATTTT.